This T cell receptor beta chain is from a study of blood T cells in healthy people across ages. Study-level points and caveats: TCR beta diversity was tightly associated with the proportion of naive T cells.

Turning to this clonotype: The antigen remains unidentified.

Next came a second PCR, run for about 7 to 12 cycles, which used a sample-barcoded 5' primer along with a J-beta primer mix. From the 5' RACE reads, TCRdb called clonotypes with MiXCR, one entry per CDR3 protein. The sample yields over a million distinct CDR3 sequences, approximately 60% seen once. CDR1 and CDR2 (germline): GTSNPN, SVGIG (reference sequence). V shed 0 bases and J shed 6 bases, with 12 bases lying between them. The CDR3 totals 14 residues. Isolation per sample recovered at least 7 million PBMCs. The receptor's source is a man aged 18 to 30 in good health. The sequenced sample was blood. This chain connects TRBV30 to TRBJ2-1; D unclear. This CDR3 is CAWSVGSDGNEQFF. CDR3 DNA: TGTGCCTGGAGTGTTGGGTCAGACGGCAATGAGCAGTTCTTC.